This T cell receptor (beta chain) is drawn from a study of blood T cell repertoires in COVID-19. Study-level background: The cDNA or gDNA used as material had been derived from T cells, B-cell-depleted T cells, or PBMCs.

In the study's own analysis: Amplification from reference gene primers served as the basis for estimated nucleated cell counts. Using immunoSEQ multiplex PCR, the repertoire was profiled, and TCRdb retains in-frame clones only, with some absent. That table gives V, J and clone size, and the DNA gave D and trimming. There are fewer than 250,000 clones in the sample; around 83% occur only once, and 3% to 3.5% lies in the top ten. The TCR was taken from a woman aged 30 to 39 who had been exposed to COVID-19. The sample was PBMCs or T cells enriched from blood (not recorded which).

The CDR3 spells CASSSDLLTGLRSGKRGYTF. CDR3 coding DNA: TGTGCCAGCAGCTCAGATCTACTGACAGGTTTGCGGAGTGGTAAACGCGGCTACACCTTC. The chain employs TRBV11-2 and TRBJ1-2, with D perhaps matching TRBD1 (6 bases). Trimming shortened V by 4 bases and J by 8 bases, and 35 bases separated the two germline ends. CDR3 length: 20 amino acids. Germline loops: CDR1 SGHAT, CDR2 FQNNGV. Full variable domain (remainder filled in from reference TRBV11-2 and TRBJ1-2): EAGVAQSPRYKIIEKRQSVAFWCNPISGHATLYWYQQILGQGPKLLIQFQNNGVVDDSQLPKDRFSAERLKGVDSTLKIQPAKLEDSAVYLCASSSDLLTGLRSGKRGYTFGSGTRLTVV.